This T cell receptor (beta chain) comes out of a study of siplizumab effects on memory and regulatory T cells. The assay looked at about 100,000 TCR templates in each sample. The method was immunoSEQ multiplex PCR; TCRdb's version includes in-frame clones alone and lacks a portion of them. The repertoire holds some 110,000 clones, more than 85% seen once, with 0.6% to 0.7% in the top ten. Overall study findings and caveats: The mean Treg-derived percentage of mappable alloreactive CD4+ clones was 55% to 75% with siplizumab compared with 25% to 30% in controls. In unstimulated cells, naive T cells appeared more diverse than memory T cells and seemed major alloresponse contributors. Of the alloreactive clones, only a minor fraction mapped to unstimulated subsets.

Remarks on this clone: Antigen: not known.

V was shortened by 1 base and J by 7 bases, with 8 bases between the two germline ends. The CDR3 contains 13 residues. The germline V gene has CDR1 MNHNS and CDR2 SASEGT. Sequenced: Tregs sorted from blood. The receptor was derived from a human donor in good health. The rearrangement uses TRBV6-1 and TRBJ1-5, with D uncertain. The chain's CDR3 is CASSEVGRQPQHF. The CDR3, as DNA: TGTGCCAGCAGTGAAGTAGGGCGGCAGCCCCAGCATTTT.